This TCR beta chain was retrieved from a study of control samples from healthy donors and cancer patients. Data came from immunoSEQ multiplex PCR; TCRdb stores just in-frame clones and leaves some out. The table records around 200,000 clones, approximately 92% of them present only once. The V and J ends lost 0 bases and 4 bases respectively, with 11 bases between them. The CDR3 contains 15 residues. CDR1 and CDR2 from the germline V gene are SGDLS and YYNGEE. This clone showed up just a few times. This chain joins TRBV9 and TRBJ2-1; no definite D call. The source of this sequence is a man younger than 30 in good health. The specimen sequenced was blood. CDR3 sequence reads: CASSVAFSEYNEQFF. The CDR3 DNA is TGTGCCAGCAGCGTAGCTTTTTCTGAATACAATGAGCAGTTCTTC. Complete variable domain (other parts from reference TRBV9 and TRBJ2-1): DSGVTQTPKHLITATGQRVTLRCSPRSGDLSVYWYQQSLDQGLQFLIQYYNGEERAKGNILERFSAQQFPDLHSELNLSSLELGDSALYFCASSVAFSEYNEQFFGPGTRLTVL.